The next 9 T cell receptor beta chains were all read from a single sample in a study of shared clonotypes between healthy human individuals. Sequencing was performed with immunoSEQ multiplex PCR; in TCRdb, only in-frame clones are kept and a portion is missing. The sample records fewer than 2.5 million clones, 80% to 95% being singletons. The sample taken for sequencing was naive CD4+ T cells from PBMCs. Subset indicated: CD45RA+ positively selected. The receptors stem from a man younger than 35 in good health. Some clones in this sample may be carry-over from other donors' samples.

The V gene is TRBV18, the J gene TRBJ2-7; TRBD2 agrees at 8 bases. This CDR3 is built from 16 residues. The V gene's germline CDR1 is KGHSH and CDR2 LQKENI. V gave up 2 bases and J gave up 0 bases; unmatched junction bases: 6. CDR3 bases: TGTGCCAGCTCACCATTCGCCGGGGGGGACTCCTACGAGCAGTACTTC. This gives the protein CASSPFAGGDSYEQYF.

The rearrangement links TRBV15 to TRBJ2-7; a possible D gene is TRBD1 (7 bases). Trimming stripped 1 base from V and 3 bases from J, with 19 bases between. The CDR3 contains 17 residues. Germline V lookup: CDR1 LNHNV, CDR2 YYDKDF (reference sequence). This CDR3 is CATSRGRLGQGGYEQYF. For the CDR3, the DNA is TGTGCCACCAGCAGAGGACGATTGGGGCAGGGGGGCTACGAGCAGTACTTC.

The gene calls are TRBV5-1 and TRBJ2-4; D possibly corresponds to TRBD2 (5 bases). Between the trimmed V and J ends, which lost 6 bases and 1 base, there was a span of 8 bases. The CDR3 length is 13 residues. The germline V gene has CDR1 SGHRS and CDR2 YFSETQ. The CDR3 nucleotides are TGCGCCAGCAAGGAGGAGGCCAAAAACATTCAGTACTTC. Amino acid sequence: CASKEEAKNIQYF.

This clone showed up just once. Other DNA sequences in the sample encode the same CDR3. The V call is TRBV28, the J call TRBJ2-7, with 7 bases fitting TRBD1. CDR1 MDHEN and CDR2 SYDVKM come from the germline V gene. V lost 5 bases to trimming and J lost 3 bases; unmatched junction nucleotides: 4. The CDR3 sequence is 13 residues long. The CDR3, as DNA: TGTGCCAGCAGTCATACAGGGGACTACGAGCAGTACTTC. This codes for CASSHTGDYEQYF.

In regard to this clone: Other DNA variants within this sample encode the same CDR3. This sequence joins TRBV25-1 and TRBJ1-5; weak D call: TRBD1 (5 bases). Trimming took off 1 base at V and 5 bases at J, with 18 bases between the two ends. The CDR3 runs 17 residues. Germline lookup yields CDR1 MGHDK and CDR2 SYGVNS. CDR3 DNA sequence: TGTGCCAGCAGTGAATCCCGGCCAGGCACGGGGGATCAGCCCCAGCATTTT. This encodes CASSESRPGTGDQPQHF.

With respect to this clone: The identical CDR3 is also encoded by other nucleotide sequences in the sample. The chain couples TRBV18 to TRBJ1-3; the match to TRBD1 covers 10 bases. The CDR3 is 16 amino acids. Germline lookup yields CDR1 KGHSH and CDR2 LQKENI. Unmatched junction bases numbered 4, after V lost 3 bases and J lost 2 bases. CDR3 loop: CASSPTGTGAGNTIYF. In nucleotides, the CDR3 is TGTGCCAGCTCACCGACCGGGACAGGGGCTGGAAACACCATATATTTT.

This chain links TRBV19 with TRBJ1-1, with TRBD1 identical over 7 bases. CDR3 length equals 13 residues. With V trimmed by 3 bases and J by 7 bases, 5 bases remained unmatched. Germline V gene sequence: CDR1 LNHDA, CDR2 SQIVND (reference sequence). The CDR3 reads CASSIGQVGEAFF. Here the CDR3 DNA reads TGTGCCAGTAGTATCGGACAGGTCGGTGAAGCTTTCTTT.

The J gene is TRBJ1-3, the V gene TRBV6-5; TRBD1 agrees at 8 bases. Germline V gives CDR1 MNHEY, CDR2 SVGAGI. V lost 6 bases, J lost 0 bases, and 4 bases stayed unmatched. This CDR3 is built from 15 residues. The CDR3 bases are TGTGCCAGCAGCTGGGACAGGAACTCTGGAAACACCATATATTTT. Encoded protein: CASSWDRNSGNTIYF.

The V call is TRBV28, the J call TRBJ1-2, with D possibly TRBD1 on 5 matching bases. CDR1 and CDR2 from the germline V gene are MDHEN and SYDVKM. This CDR3 is 14 amino acids long. V lost 8 bases and J lost 3, with 16 bases in between. CDR3 bases: TGTGCCAGCGGCGCGGGCAGGGAGGACTATGGCTACACCTTC. Translation: CASGAGREDYGYTF.